This T cell receptor beta chain was documented in a study of blood T cell repertoires in COVID-19. Overall study context: The cDNA or gDNA used as material had been derived from T cells, B-cell-depleted T cells, or PBMCs.

In the study's own analysis: Nucleated cell number was recorded as an estimate derived from reference gene primer amplification. The table came from immunoSEQ multiplex PCR; TCRdb's copy has only in-frame clones and leaves some out. Clone size and the V and J calls come from that table; the DNA yielded D and trimming. Altogether under 300,000 clones are present, about four fifths being singletons, with the ten largest covering 4%. The germline CDR1 and CDR2 sequences are SGHRS and YFSETQ. Trimming took off 2 bases at V and 0 bases at J, with 10 bases between the two ends. This CDR3 spans 15 amino acids.

The chain employs TRBV5-1 and TRBJ2-3; D possibly corresponds to TRBD1 (6 bases). Sequences were obtained from peripheral blood. The TCR was taken from a man aged 50-60 years with acute or convalescent COVID-19. The CDR3 DNA is TGCGCCAGCAGCTTAAGGACAGCTAGCACAGATACGCAGTATTTT. Encoded protein: CASSLRTASTDTQYF.